This TCR beta chain appears in the sequencing data of a study of patients and donors after allogeneic stem cell transplantation. This clonotype came up a few times. A single record per CDR3 protein comes from TCRdb applying MiXCR to the RT-PCR reads. This repertoire shows roughly 230,000 distinct CDR3 sequences, roughly 13% found once; its top ten account for roughly 11%. Material for sequencing was blood, either unsorted or a sorted T cell fraction (not recorded which). The receptor was derived from a human donor who was either an allogeneic HSCT recipient or a stem cell or donor lymphocyte infusion donor (not recorded which). It is not recorded whose cells these are; they may come from a transplant donor.

The chain's CDR3 is CATSREGQGFNQPQHF. CDR3 DNA sequence: TGTGCCACCAGCAGAGAGGGACAGGGTTTCAATCAGCCCCAGCATTTT. The chain links TRBV15 to TRBJ1-5, with 9 bases fitting TRBD1. Losses at the gene ends were 0 bases for V and 3 bases for J; bases not matched to a gene: 3. CDR3 length: 16 residues. Per germline, CDR1 LNHNV and CDR2 YYDKDF (reference sequence).